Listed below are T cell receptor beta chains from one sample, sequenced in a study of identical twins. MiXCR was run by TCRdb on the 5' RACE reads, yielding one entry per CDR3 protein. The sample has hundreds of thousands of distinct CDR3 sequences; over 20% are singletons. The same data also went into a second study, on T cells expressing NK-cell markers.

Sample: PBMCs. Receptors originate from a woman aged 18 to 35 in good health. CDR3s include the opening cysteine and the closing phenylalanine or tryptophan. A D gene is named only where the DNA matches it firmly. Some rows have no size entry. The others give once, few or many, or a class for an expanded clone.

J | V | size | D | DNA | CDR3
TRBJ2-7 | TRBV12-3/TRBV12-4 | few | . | TGTGCCAGCACCGACTACCAGAGCTCCTACGAGCAGTACTTC | CASTDYQSSYEQYF
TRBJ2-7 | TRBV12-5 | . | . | TGTGCTAGTGCCTCGGGCCTCCTGGAGCAGTACTTC | CASASGLLEQYF
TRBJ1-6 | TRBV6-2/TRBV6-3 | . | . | TGTGCCAGCGCGAGGAGCTCCTATAATTCACCCCTCCACTTT | CASARSSYNSPLHF
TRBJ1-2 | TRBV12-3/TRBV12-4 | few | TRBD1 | TGTGCCAGCAGTTTGTCGACAGGGGGCTATGGCTACACCTTC | CASSLSTGGYGYTF
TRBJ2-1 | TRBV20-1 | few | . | TGCAGTGCTAGTCTGGGACAAGACAATGAGCAGTTCTTC | CSASLGQDNEQFF
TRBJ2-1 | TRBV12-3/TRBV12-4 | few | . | TGTGCCAGCAGATGGGGACCACGGGGGCTAGGTAATGAGCAGTTCTTC | CASRWGPRGLGNEQFF
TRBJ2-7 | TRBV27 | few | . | TGTGCCAGCAATCTCCGGGTTGGCTACGAGCAGTACTTC | CASNLRVGYEQYF
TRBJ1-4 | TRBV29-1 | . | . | TGCAGCGTTGAGGTTGCCGGCGGTGAAAAACTGTTTTTT | CSVEVAGGEKLFF
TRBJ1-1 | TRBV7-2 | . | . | TGTGCCAGCAGCCCAACCTGGCGGGGGCGGAACACTGAAGCTTTCTTT | CASSPTWRGRNTEAFF
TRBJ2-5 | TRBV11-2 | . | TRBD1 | TGTGCCAGCAGCTTGGGAGTAGGGGGCCGCCAAGAGACCCAGTACTTC | CASSLGVGGRQETQYF
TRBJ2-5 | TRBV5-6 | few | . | TGTGCCAGCAGCTCCACCCCTGAGGGGGGCAAGACCCAGTACTTC | CASSSTPEGGKTQYF
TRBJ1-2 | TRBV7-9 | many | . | TGTGCCAGCAGCTTGGATATAGGATCTGCAGTCTACACCTTC | CASSLDIGSAVYTF
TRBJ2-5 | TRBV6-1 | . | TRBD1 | TGTGCCAGCAGGGGGAAGGCAGGGGGCAAGTACGAGACCCAGTACTTC | CASRGKAGGKYETQYF
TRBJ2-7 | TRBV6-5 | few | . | TGTGCCAGCAGTTACGGGGCCAGCAAGTACGAGCAGTACTTC | CASSYGASKYEQYF
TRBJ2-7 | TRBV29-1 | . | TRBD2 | TGCAGCGCCAGTGGACTAGCGGACTATGAGCAGTACTTC | CSASGLADYEQYF
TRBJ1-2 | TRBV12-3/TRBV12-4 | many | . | TGTGCCAGCAGCTTAGGGGGTGGCTACACCTTC | CASSLGGGYTF
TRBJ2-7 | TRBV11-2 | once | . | TGTGCCAGCAGCTTACAGTTCGGGGCGGGACGAGGGACCTGGATGCGCTACGAGCAGTACTTC | CASSLQFGAGRGTWMRYEQYF
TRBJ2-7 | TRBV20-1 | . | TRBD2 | TGCAGTGCTAGAGATCCCCAGCGGGGGGTTTACGAGCAGTACTTC | CSARDPQRGVYEQYF
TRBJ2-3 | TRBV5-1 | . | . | TGCGCCAGCAGTTCGGGGCGGGGTGGGCCCGATACGCAGTATTTT | CASSSGRGGPDTQYF
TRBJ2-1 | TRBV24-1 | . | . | TGTGCCACCAGTGACCGGGCGGGCTCCCTAAGCTCCTACAATGAGCAGTTCTTC | CATSDRAGSLSSYNEQFF
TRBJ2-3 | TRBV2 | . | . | TGTGCCAGCGTCGTCTATGGCACAGATACGCAGTATTTT | CASVVYGTDTQYF
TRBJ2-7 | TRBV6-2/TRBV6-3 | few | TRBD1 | TGTGCCAGCAGCCCCTGGGGGGCCGACAGGGGGCGCGAGCAGTACTTC | CASSPWGADRGREQYF
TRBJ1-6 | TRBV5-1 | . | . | TGCGCCAGCAGCCCACAGGGTTTTGATTCACCCCTCCACTTT | CASSPQGFDSPLHF
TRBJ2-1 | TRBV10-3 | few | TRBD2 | TGTGCCATCAGTGAACCGGGACTAGCGGGCCGAGGGTCCTACAATGAGCAGTTCTTC | CAISEPGLAGRGSYNEQFF
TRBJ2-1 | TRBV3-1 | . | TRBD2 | TGTGCCAGCAGCCTACGCGGGGGGGCCTACAATGAGCAGTTCTTC | CASSLRGGAYNEQFF
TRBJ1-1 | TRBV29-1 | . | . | TGCAGCGTGTTGAACACTGAAGCTTTCTTT | CSVLNTEAFF
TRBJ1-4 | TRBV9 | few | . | TGTGCCAGCAGCGGTCAGGACGGGGATGAAAAACTGTTTTTT | CASSGQDGDEKLFF
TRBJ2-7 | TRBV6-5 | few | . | TGTGCCAGCAGTTACGGGTGGAGGAGCTCCTACGAGCAGTACTTC | CASSYGWRSSYEQYF
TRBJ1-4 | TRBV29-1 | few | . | TGCAGCGTGCAACTAGGGGGTACTGAAAAACTGTTTTTT | CSVQLGGTEKLFF
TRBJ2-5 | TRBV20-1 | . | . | TGCAGTGCCGACACCCGGGACACAGAAGAGACCCAGTACTTC | CSADTRDTEETQYF
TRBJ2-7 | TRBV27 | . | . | TGTGCCAGCAGTTTAAGGAGTCAGCACTACGAGCAGTACTTC | CASSLRSQHYEQYF
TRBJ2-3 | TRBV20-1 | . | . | TGCAGTGCCGGAGACAGACGTACGACAGATACGCAGTATTTT | CSAGDRRTTDTQYF
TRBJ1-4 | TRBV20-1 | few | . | TGCAGTGCTAGTCTGGTAGGGGTAGGAACTAATGAAAAACTGTTTTTT | CSASLVGVGTNEKLFF
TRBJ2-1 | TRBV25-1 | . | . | TGTGCCTCGACAGCCGGGACGGCGATTGAGCAGTTCTTC | CASTAGTAIEQFF
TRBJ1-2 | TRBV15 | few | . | TGTGCCACCAGCAATCTCGGCCCTAACTATGGCTACACCTTC | CATSNLGPNYGYTF
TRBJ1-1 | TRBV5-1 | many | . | TGCGCCAGCAGCGTGGGACCGACGAACACTGAAGCTTTCTTT | CASSVGPTNTEAFF
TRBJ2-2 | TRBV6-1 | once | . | TGTGCCAGCAGCCGAGGACAGAGTTACACCGGGGAGCTGTTTTTT | CASSRGQSYTGELFF